This T cell receptor beta chain was sequenced in a study of OX40 agonist ivuxolimab in advanced cancers. Remarks on this clone: What it binds is not known.

The data were produced by immunoSEQ multiplex PCR, yet TCRdb's version contains in-frame clones alone and is incomplete. The repertoire holds tens of thousands of clones, with 85% to 90% as singletons. The V gene's germline CDR1 is SGHRS and CDR2 YFSETQ. CDR3 length: 16 amino acids. The junction had 4 bases not matched to a gene; V was cut back by 2 bases and J by 0 bases. Study-level results: Relative to CD4+ cells, CD8+ T cells on average had more expanded clones.

The V call is TRBV5-1, the J call TRBJ2-2; 7 bases match TRBD1. This receptor was taken from an adult with an advanced solid tumor such as melanoma, head and neck, liver or kidney cancer. The material sequenced was CD4+ or CD8+ T cells sorted from blood, taken in a trial of the OX40 agonist ivuxolimab. This chain's CDR3 is CASSFPGGSNTGELFF. The DNA for the CDR3 is TGCGCCAGCAGCTTTCCAGGGGGATCGAACACCGGGGAGCTGTTTTTT. Looking up the rest from reference TRBV5-1 and TRBJ2-2 gives the full variable domain: KAGVTQTPRYLIKTRGQQVTLSCSPISGHRSVSWYQQTPGQGLQFLFEYFSETQRNKGNFPGRFSGRQFSNSRSEMNVSTLELGDSALYLCASSFPGGSNTGELFFGEGSRLTVL.